The entry below gives a single TCR beta chain sequence along with its context. Its antigen target is currently unknown. No base qualities exist here, and no much larger clone lies one base off it. The data were obtained in a study of blood T cell repertoires in COVID-19 (dated by TCRdb to the early 2020s). A note on the overall study: Samples from collaborators originated in the United States, Italy and Spain and spanned both the acute and convalescent phases of COVID-19. The prospective study material was composed of cDNA or gDNA derived from T cells, B-cell-depleted T cells, or PBMCs. The dataset comprised deeply sampled blood TCRbeta repertoires from subjects exposed to, actively infected with, or recovered from COVID-19. The repertoires were released in a freely available public database meant as a resource for research on the immune response to SARS-CoV-2. Samples came from the ongoing ImmuneRACE study (first 160 participants) plus 1,254 subjects from 6 global collaborators. Sample metadata almost always included a de-identified subject ID, COVID-19 status, age in years and sex. Where available, HLA class I and class II types were taken from metadata supplied by the sample provider and were not determined by assay-based typing. Study-wide conclusions, independent of this receptor: How much clinical and demographic metadata was included differed by source and by participant, and the metadata was provided uncurated.

In the germline V gene, CDR1 corresponds to MDHEN and CDR2 to SYDVKM. V is trimmed back by 9 bases and J by 2 bases, and the junction contains 13 bases that no gene match accounts for. Spanning cysteine to phenylalanine, the CDR3 consists of 18 amino acids. Only the CDR3 region is kept as DNA, spanning 54 bases read in frame from base 1. Another Seattle source contributed samples from volunteer blood donors who had recovered from COVID-19. Whole blood was collected in K2EDTA tubes by collaborating institutions according to the institutions' own protocols. For TCRbeta analysis, collaborators shipped samples as frozen whole blood, isolated PBMCs, or DNA extracted from either of those sample types. TCRbeta CDR3 regions were amplified from genomic DNA using the immunoSEQ Assay, a bias-controlled multiplex PCR. On the authors' methods: Within the assay, amplification of reference gene primers was used to estimate how many nucleated cells each sample contained. To quantify the absolute abundance of each unique TCRbeta CDR3 rearrangement, sequence reads were collapsed and filtered. For each sample, productive Simpson clonality was calculated as the square root of Simpson's diversity index over productive rearrangements. Drawn from immuneACCESS, this table holds only the in-frame rearrangements with V and J called that TCRdb kept. Clones are partly lost; checked studies trace under half to an unresolved V gene and leave the rest unexplained. V and J calls and clone size are those listed in that table; D and trimming were worked out from the DNA. The sample profile shows roughly 250,000 clones; roughly nine tenths of them were found once. About 9.2% of the sample is held by the ten biggest clonotypes.

The chain joins TRBV28 to TRBJ2-3, with 14 middle bases fitting TRBD2. Source material: peripheral blood. This receptor was identified in a man aged 40-49 years who had recovered from COVID-19. The CDR3 amino acid sequence is: CASGLAGGGTKPTDTQYF. The sequenced DNA: TGTGCCAGTGGACTAGCGGGGGGCGGGACCAAACCCACAGATACGCAGTATTTT. Full variable domain (CDR3 extended with the reference TRBV28 and TRBJ2-3 proteins): DVKVTQSSRYLVKRTGEKVFLECVQDMDHENMFWYRQDPGLGLRLIYFSYDVKMKEKGDIPEGYSVSREKKERFSLILESASTNQTSMYLCASGLAGGGTKPTDTQYFGPGTRLTVL.